Listed here are 24 T cell receptor beta chains from one sample, sequenced in a study of T cells in Graves' hyperthyroidism and ophthalmopathy. From RNA transcripts, TCR beta CDR3 regions were amplified. The HTBI primer set drove a first-round RT-PCR of the TCR CDR3. TCRdb reprocessed the multiplex PCR reads via MiXCR and lists one record per CDR3 protein. The data contain about 360,000 distinct CDR3 sequences, 13% of them singletons. Sequencing used blood. These receptors all stem from a young man with Graves' hyperthyroidism that later progressed to Graves' ophthalmopathy.

This clonotype was picked up many times. The V and J genes are TRBV7-9 and TRBJ2-1; no firm D call. The CDR3 runs to 14 residues. The germline V gene has CDR1 SEHNR and CDR2 FQNEAQ (reference sequence). Between the trimmed V and J ends, which lost 1 base and 4 bases, there was a span of 8 bases. CDR3 DNA: TGTGCCAGCAGCTTAGTACAGAGTTACAATGAGCAGTTCTTC. It yields the protein CASSLVQSYNEQFF.

This clonotype was counted ten times or more. J is TRBJ1-4 and V is TRBV28, with D hard to call. V lost 0 bases and J lost 5, with 7 bases in between. Germline CDR1 and CDR2: MDHEN and SYDVKM. The CDR3 length is 14 residues. In DNA, the CDR3 is TGTGCCAGCAGTTTATGGGGGAGGAATGAAAAACTGTTTTTT. Translating it yields CASSLWGRNEKLFF.

This clonotype was detected many times. This CDR3 reads CASSSWLAKTRNEQFF. CDR3 DNA sequence: TGTGCCAGCAGTTCTTGGCTAGCGAAAACCCGCAATGAGCAGTTCTTC. The chain recombines TRBV12-3 or TRBV12-4 with TRBJ2-1; possibly TRBD2 for D (6 bases). The CDR3 contains 16 residues. Trimming shortened V by 4 bases and J by 6 bases, and 19 bases separated the two germline ends.

With respect to this clonotype: One junction end does not reproduce the germline sequence, and a read error may be involved. The chain has TRBV9 and TRBJ2-1; 12 bases match TRBD2. The length of the CDR3 is 19 residues. Germline V gives CDR1 SGDLS, CDR2 YYNGEE. The CDR3 protein is CASSLPGTSGSSSYNERFF. CDR3 DNA sequence: TGTGCCAGCAGCTTGCCCGGGACTAGCGGGTCCAGCTCCTACAATGAGCGGTTCTTC.

The chain links TRBV20-1 to TRBJ2-7; 12 bases map to TRBD2. Germline lookup yields CDR1 DFQATT and CDR2 SNEGSKA (reference sequence). The CDR3 is made up of 15 amino acids. J lost 3 bases, V lost 0 bases, and 3 bases had no gene match. The DNA of the CDR3 is TGCAGTGCTAGAGATAAGACTAGCGGGGGCTACGAGCAGTACTTC. Protein: CSARDKTSGGYEQYF.

This clonotype has ten or more counts. This chain uses TRBV20-1 with TRBJ1-4; 7 bases map to TRBD1. CDR3 length: 15 amino acids. V lost 3 bases and J lost 4; bases outside the gene matches: 8. Germline CDR1 reads DFQATT; CDR2 reads SNEGSKA (reference sequence). CDR3 coding DNA: TGCAGTGCTAGTATGGCAGGGGGGATTAATGAAAAACTGTTTTTT. Its translation: CSASMAGGINEKLFF.

This clonotype was found many times. The chain joins TRBV7-8 to TRBJ2-3; D assignment may be TRBD1 or TRBD2 (7 bases each). The V and J ends lost 0 bases and 4 bases respectively, with 14 bases between them. The CDR3 runs to 16 residues. Per germline, CDR1 SGHVS and CDR2 FQNEAQ. This chain's CDR3 is CASSLAVRGGADTQYF. In nucleotides, the CDR3 is TGTGCCAGCAGCTTAGCAGTCAGGGGGGGCGCAGATACGCAGTATTTT.

This clonotype was detected ten times or more. The rearrangement links TRBV7-9 to TRBJ1-2, with 9 bases identical to TRBD1. With V trimmed by 5 bases and J by 3 bases, 7 bases remained unmatched. The CDR3 sequence is 15 residues long. CDR1 SEHNR and CDR2 FQNEAQ come from the germline V gene (reference sequence). The CDR3 is CASSGGQGRHYGYTF. The CDR3 DNA reads as TGTGCCAGCAGCGGAGGACAGGGGAGGCACTATGGCTACACCTTC.

This clonotype was observed a few times. V usage is TRBV5-1 and J usage is TRBJ2-1; 12 nucleotides align to TRBD2. Germline values: CDR1 SGHRS, CDR2 YFSETQ. This CDR3 comprises 15 residues. The V and J ends lost 6 bases and 2 bases, in that order; junction bases with no gene match: 3. CDR3 nucleotides: TGCGCCAGCAACCGGACTAGCGGGGCCTACAATGAGCAGTTCTTC. It is translated as CASNRTSGAYNEQFF.

This clonotype came up many times. The CDR3 DNA follows: TGTGCCACCAGCAGACCAGAGAACACTGAAGCTTTCTTT. As protein: CATSRPENTEAFF. The chain employs TRBV15 and TRBJ1-1, with no clear D. V gave up 2 bases and J gave up 1 base, with 5 bases separating them. Germline loops: CDR1 LNHNV, CDR2 YYDKDF (reference sequence). This CDR3 has 13 residues.

This clonotype appeared many times. The chain couples TRBV9 to TRBJ1-5; TRBD1 matches 8 bases. V dropped 3 bases and J dropped 7; count of bases not matched to a gene: 6. CDR3 length equals 14 residues. CDR1 and CDR2 (germline): SGDLS, YYNGEE. The CDR3 nucleotides are TGTGCCAGCAGCGCATCGGACAGGGAGCAGCCCCAGCATTTT. It is translated as CASSASDREQPQHF.

This clonotype was detected ten times or more. This chain links TRBV30 with TRBJ1-2, with D uncertain. V lost 0 bases and J 5 bases, leaving 7 bases between the germline ends. Germline V gene lookup returns CDR1 GTSNPN and CDR2 SVGIG (reference sequence). CDR3 length: 12 residues. In DNA, the CDR3 is TGTGCCTGGAGTGTTGGCACGTATGGCTACACCTTC. It encodes CAWSVGTYGYTF.

The CDR3 bases are TGTGCCAGCGCACCTGTGGGGGCTGGGGCCAACGTCCTGACTTTC. This encodes CASAPVGAGANVLTF. The J gene is TRBJ2-6, the V gene TRBV5-4, with D possibly called TRBD1 or TRBD2 (5 bases each). The CDR3 is 15 amino acids. The germline V gene encodes CDR1 SGHNT and CDR2 YYREEE (reference sequence). Deletions cut 7 bases from V and 2 bases from J, with 13 bases between.

Comments on this clonotype: Possible read error: a much larger clone is one base away. The chain recombines TRBV3-1 with TRBJ2-7, with 7 positions matching TRBD1. CDR3 length: 14 residues. In germline, CDR1 is LGHDT, CDR2 YNNKEL (reference sequence). CDR3 region: CASSLDRTTGEHYF. As DNA, the CDR3 is TGTGCCAGCAGCCTGGACAGGACGACTGGCGAGCACTACTTC.

This clonotype was picked up a small number of times. Relative to the germline gene, one junction end is altered; a read error may explain this. CDR3: CASSPWTSGGAVTQYF. CDR3 coding DNA: TGTGCTAGCAGCCCCTGGACTAGCGGGGGGGCAGTGACCCAGTACTTC. The chain carries TRBV7-7 and TRBJ2-5; 15 bases are shared with TRBD2. In germline, CDR1 is SSHAT, CDR2 FNYEAQ (reference sequence). The CDR3 length is 16 residues.

The chain has TRBV4-1 and TRBJ1-3; D is undetermined. Germline lookup yields CDR1 MGHRA and CDR2 YSYEKL. Trimming left V 6 bases short and J 2 bases short, with 8 bases between. This CDR3 spans 13 amino acids. CDR3: CASSTQAGNTIYF. The CDR3, as DNA: TGCGCCAGCAGTACCCAGGCTGGAAACACCATATATTTT.

This clonotype was counted many times. CDR3 in amino acids: CASSLTGQGALTHTDTQYF. The CDR3 nucleotides are TGTGCCAGCAGCCTGACAGGACAGGGGGCCCTTACTCACACAGATACGCAGTATTTT. The chain uses TRBV7-2 and TRBJ2-3; 11 nucleotides agree with TRBD1. This CDR3 is built from 19 residues. Germline CDR1 reads SGHTA; CDR2 reads FQGNSA. V lost 5 bases, J lost 2 bases, and 15 bases stayed unmatched.

The chain couples TRBV30 to TRBJ1-6; a possible D gene is TRBD1 (5 bases). Trimming cost V 1 base and J 7 bases, with 14 bases left between them. The CDR3 totals 15 residues. Germline-derived CDR1 and CDR2 are GTSNPN and SVGIG (reference sequence). CDR3 bases: TGTGCCTGGAGTGGGGGCACTATACCCAATTCACCCCTCCACTTT. This encodes CAWSGGTIPNSPLHF.

This clonotype was recorded at least ten times. The chain is built from TRBV2 and TRBJ2-3, with TRBD1 identical over 12 bases. V trimming: 11 bases; J trimming: 3 bases; junction bases outside the gene matches: 9. Germline loops: CDR1 SNHLY, CDR2 FYNNEI. The CDR3 runs to 15 residues. The CDR3, as DNA: TGTGCCTGCTCCGGGACAGGGGGCCTAACAGATACGCAGTATTTT. This encodes CACSGTGGLTDTQYF.

At least ten counts were recorded for this clonotype. The gene calls are TRBV5-1 and TRBJ1-1; TRBD1 is a possible D gene (6 bases). Germline CDR1 and CDR2: SGHRS and YFSETQ. The ends were cut back, 3 bases at V and 0 bases at J, with 9 bases in the middle. This CDR3 has 14 amino acids. This CDR3 is CASSWDIMNTEAFF. CDR3 coding DNA: TGCGCCAGCAGCTGGGACATCATGAACACTGAAGCTTTCTTT.

This clonotype has a handful of counts. The J gene is TRBJ2-7, the V gene TRBV5-4; tentatively, D is TRBD1 or TRBD2 (6 bases each). Trimming left V 0 bases short and J 3 bases short, with 16 bases between. CDR1 is SGHNT, CDR2 YYREEE, per germline (reference sequence). CDR3 size: 16 residues. CDR3 protein: CASSLAGERGVYEQYF. CDR3 DNA sequence: TGTGCCAGCAGCTTGGCCGGGGAAAGGGGGGTCTACGAGCAGTACTTC. Drawing the rest from reference TRBV5-4 and TRBJ2-7, the complete variable domain is ETGVTQSPTHLIKTRGQQVTLRCSSQSGHNTVSWYQQALGQGPQFIFQYYREEENGRGNFPPRFSGLQFPNYSSELNVNALELDDSALYLCASSLAGERGVYEQYFGPGTRLTVT.

This clonotype was recorded at least ten times. The rearrangement joins TRBV6-1 to TRBJ2-1; possible D gene TRBD1, 6 bases. In germline, CDR1 is MNHNS, CDR2 SASEGT. Trimming left V 10 bases short and J 0 bases short, with 13 bases between. The CDR3 totals 14 residues. The CDR3 reads CATNRASSYNEQFF. The CDR3 DNA follows: TGTGCCACCAACAGGGCGAGCTCCTACAATGAGCAGTTCTTC.

J is TRBJ1-5 and V is TRBV20-1; maybe TRBD1 (6 bases). CDR3 length: 15 residues. Germline loops: CDR1 DFQATT, CDR2 SNEGSKA (reference sequence). V shed 3 bases and J shed 4 bases, with 16 bases lying between them. CDR3 residues: CSASAGGEKNQPQHF. CDR3 coding DNA: TGCAGTGCTAGTGCGGGGGGCGAAAAAAATCAGCCCCAGCATTTT.

The genes are TRBV30 and TRBJ2-1; D gene unclear. There are 13 residues in the CDR3. Trimming cost V 0 bases and J 6 bases, with 9 bases left between them. The germline CDR1 and CDR2 sequences are GTSNPN and SVGIG (reference sequence). CDR3 sequence reads: CAWSVGRANEQFF. CDR3 in DNA: TGTGCCTGGAGTGTTGGACGGGCCAATGAGCAGTTCTTC.